A selection of T cell receptor beta chains follows, all from one sample in a study of early stage breast cancer tumors. Clones were sequenced by immunoSEQ multiplex PCR, and TCRdb holds only the in-frame ones, with some missing. Of about 29,000 clones in the sample, almost 85% were seen once. The sequenced sample consisted of blood. These receptors originate from a person in their fifties or sixties with breast cancer. The CDR3 runs from the conserved cysteine through the conserved F or W. The D gene is left open where the match is weak. Rows give clone size only sometimes, using once, few, many, or a class for an expanded clone.

V gene	J gene	D gene	clone size	CDR3 protein
TRBV11-2	TRBJ2-7	.	.	CASTPDGGGTYEQYF
TRBV5-5	TRBJ2-7	TRBD1	.	CASSSRGQSLWEQYF
TRBV6-6	TRBJ1-3	.	few	CASRGGQFLGNTIYF
TRBV5-1	TRBJ2-6	.	.	CASSLFARANVLTF
TRBV5-8	TRBJ2-5	TRBD1	.	CASSSGTGVFETQYF
TRBV27	TRBJ2-7	TRBD1	.	CASFGQGGYEQYF
TRBV29-1	TRBJ1-4	.	.	CSVEEGGNEKLFF
TRBV19	TRBJ2-1	.	once	CASLRNNEQFF
TRBV28	TRBJ1-6	.	few	CASSTTTEILGNSPLHF
TRBV5-6	TRBJ2-2	.	few	CASSLPIHNTGELFF
TRBV11-2	TRBJ2-1	.	.	CASSLGFGHEQFF
TRBV6-1	TRBJ2-3	.	.	CASRYAVGTDTQYF
TRBV28	TRBJ1-1	.	few	CASISSVNTEAFF
TRBV30	TRBJ2-4	TRBD2	.	CAWSVWTSGNIQYF
TRBV18	TRBJ2-5	.	.	CASSPGKGGLQETQYF
TRBV18	TRBJ2-7	.	once	CASSPTGPEQYF
TRBV15	TRBJ2-6	.	.	CATSRGLPGANVLTF
TRBV7-2	TRBJ1-5	.	.	CASSLEGHRNQPQHF
TRBV5-4	TRBJ2-1	TRBD2	.	CASSPGLANNEQFF
TRBV21-1	TRBJ2-5	.	once	CATCIPTGGRETQYF
TRBV29-1	TRBJ2-7	TRBD2	.	CSVLAGTYEQYF
TRBV30	TRBJ2-5	TRBD2	.	CAWELAGSQETQYF
TRBV28	TRBJ1-1	.	once	CASSPLLAGRAAEAFF
TRBV6-1	TRBJ2-2	.	once	CASSEIGPHTGELFF
TRBV4-1	TRBJ2-5	.	.	CASSQERTQETQYF
TRBV6-1	TRBJ1-2	TRBD1	.	CASRDRASFGGYTF
TRBV4-2	TRBJ1-1	.	once	CASSPRGGASVNTEAFF
TRBV7-2	TRBJ2-3	TRBD1	.	CASSLDVDRGYTVPDTQYF
TRBV5-4	TRBJ2-5	.	.	CASSSASGETQYF
TRBV7-9	TRBJ2-7	TRBD1	.	CASSLAGQGEEQYF
TRBV18	TRBJ1-1	.	.	CASSLVQGMNTEAFF
TRBV27	TRBJ1-2	.	.	CASSPPGHWGGYTF
TRBV11-2	TRBJ1-1	.	few	CAILPYTGTEAFF
TRBV5-1	TRBJ2-3	.	once	CASSSYNTDTQYF
TRBV28	TRBJ1-1	.	.	CASSSPRGLIEAFF
TRBV11-3	TRBJ1-4	TRBD1	.	CASTRDREGEKLFF
TRBV25-1	TRBJ1-1	.	.	CASSEYATGWDTEAFF
TRBV29-1	TRBJ2-5	.	once	CSVEARLVSKETQYF
TRBV2	TRBJ1-2	TRBD1	.	CASSPGTGGTGGYTF
TRBV5-1	TRBJ2-1	.	once	CASSLPGLANEQFF